This T cell receptor beta chain was retrieved from a study of blood T cell repertoires in COVID-19. Study information: T cells, B-cell-depleted T cells, or PBMCs provided the cDNA or gDNA that served as material.

V lost 0 bases, J lost 4 bases, and 5 bases lay in between. CDR3 length: 13 residues. The germline V gene encodes CDR1 SGDLS and CDR2 YYNGEE. Cohort assignment relied on participant-reported clinical history. Original handling: Nucleated cell number was recorded as an estimate derived from reference gene primer amplification. The repertoire was sequenced with immunoSEQ multiplex PCR; TCRdb's copy has only in-frame clones and lacks some. V and J calls plus clone size are reproduced from that table; the DNA served to infer D and trimming. The top ten hold about a fifth of the sample, which has a few hundred thousand clones, roughly 90% seen once.

The chain combines TRBV9 with TRBJ2-1, with D unresolved. Sequenced sample: PBMCs or T cells enriched from blood (not recorded which). The sequence derives from a woman under 40 who had recovered from COVID-19. The CDR3 DNA reads TGTGCCAGCAGCGTAGCTGCGTACAATGAGCAGTTCTTC. This encodes CASSVAAYNEQFF.